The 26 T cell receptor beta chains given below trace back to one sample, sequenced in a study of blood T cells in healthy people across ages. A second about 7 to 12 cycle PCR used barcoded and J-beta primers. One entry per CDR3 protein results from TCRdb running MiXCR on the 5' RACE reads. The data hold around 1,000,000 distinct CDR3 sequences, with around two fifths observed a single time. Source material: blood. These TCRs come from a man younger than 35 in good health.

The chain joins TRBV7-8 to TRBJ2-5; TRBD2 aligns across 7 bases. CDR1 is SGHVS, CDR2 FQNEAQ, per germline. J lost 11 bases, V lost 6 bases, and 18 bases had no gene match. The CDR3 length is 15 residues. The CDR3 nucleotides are TGTGCCAGCAGTTATTCGAGGACTAGTTACAATGAGCAGTACTTC. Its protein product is CASSYSRTSYNEQYF.

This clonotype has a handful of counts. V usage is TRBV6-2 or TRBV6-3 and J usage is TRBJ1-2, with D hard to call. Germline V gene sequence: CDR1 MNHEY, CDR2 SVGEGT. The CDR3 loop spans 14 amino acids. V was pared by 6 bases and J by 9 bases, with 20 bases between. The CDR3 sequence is CASRHNPTEDRYTF. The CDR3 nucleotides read TGTGCCAGCAGGCATAATCCTACCGAGGATCGCTACACCTTC.

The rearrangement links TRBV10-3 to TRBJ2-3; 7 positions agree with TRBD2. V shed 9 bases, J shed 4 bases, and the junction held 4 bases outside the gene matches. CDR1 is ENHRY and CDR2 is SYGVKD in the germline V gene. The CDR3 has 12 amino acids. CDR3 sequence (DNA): TGTGCCATGGGTGGGGGGGCAGATACGCAGTATTTT. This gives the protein CAMGGGADTQYF.

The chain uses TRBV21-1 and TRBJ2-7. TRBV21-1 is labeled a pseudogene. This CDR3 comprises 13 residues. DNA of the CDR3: TGTGCCAGCAGCAAAGCAGGGACCTACGAGCAGTACTTC. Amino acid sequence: CASSKAGTYEQYF.

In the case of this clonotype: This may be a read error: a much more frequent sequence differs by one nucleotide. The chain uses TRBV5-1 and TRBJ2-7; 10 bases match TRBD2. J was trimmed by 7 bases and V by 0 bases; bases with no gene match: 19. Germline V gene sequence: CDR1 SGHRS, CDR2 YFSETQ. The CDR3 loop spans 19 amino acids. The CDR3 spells CASSLGFLAGASSYNEQYF. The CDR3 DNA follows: TGCGCCAGCAGCTTGGGTTTTCTAGCGGGGGCGAGCTCCTACAATGAGCAGTACTTC.

This CDR3 is CASSRDGVYNEQFF. In nucleotides, the CDR3 is TGTGCCAGCAGCCGAGACGGGGTCTACAATGAGCAGTTCTTC. The chain combines TRBV11-2 with TRBJ2-1, with a tentative D call TRBD2 (5 bases). The CDR3 has 14 residues. Germline V lookup: CDR1 SGHAT, CDR2 FQNNGV. Trimming removed 5 bases from V and 3 bases from J, with 11 bases in between.

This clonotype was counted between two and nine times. The CDR3 protein is CSVEGTGYSYNEQFF. The CDR3 DNA follows: TGCAGCGTTGAGGGGACAGGTTACTCCTACAATGAGCAGTTCTTC. The J gene is TRBJ2-1, the V gene TRBV29-1; 8 nucleotides match TRBD1. Germline V gene sequence: CDR1 SQVTM, CDR2 ANQGSEA. This CDR3 is built from 15 residues. The trim removed 3 bases at V and 0 bases at J, leaving 4 bases unmatched.

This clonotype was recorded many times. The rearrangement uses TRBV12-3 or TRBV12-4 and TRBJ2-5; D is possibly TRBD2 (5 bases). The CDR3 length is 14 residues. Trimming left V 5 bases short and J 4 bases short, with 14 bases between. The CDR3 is CASSKGLAGETQYF. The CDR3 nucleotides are TGTGCCAGCAGTAAAGGACTCGCGGGAGAGACCCAGTACTTC.

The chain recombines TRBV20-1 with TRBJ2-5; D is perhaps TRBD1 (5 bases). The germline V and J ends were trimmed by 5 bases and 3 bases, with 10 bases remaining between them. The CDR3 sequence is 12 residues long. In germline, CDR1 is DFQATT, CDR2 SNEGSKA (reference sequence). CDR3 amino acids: CSARQREETQYF. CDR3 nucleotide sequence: TGCAGTGCTCGACAGAGAGAAGAGACCCAGTACTTC.

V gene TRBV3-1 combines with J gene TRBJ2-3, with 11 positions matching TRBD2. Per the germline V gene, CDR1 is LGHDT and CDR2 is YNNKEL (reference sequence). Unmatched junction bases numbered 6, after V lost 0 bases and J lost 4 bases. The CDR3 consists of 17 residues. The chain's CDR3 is CASSQDPTSGGADTQYF. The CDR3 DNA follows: TGTGCCAGCAGCCAAGACCCCACTAGCGGGGGCGCAGATACGCAGTATTTT.

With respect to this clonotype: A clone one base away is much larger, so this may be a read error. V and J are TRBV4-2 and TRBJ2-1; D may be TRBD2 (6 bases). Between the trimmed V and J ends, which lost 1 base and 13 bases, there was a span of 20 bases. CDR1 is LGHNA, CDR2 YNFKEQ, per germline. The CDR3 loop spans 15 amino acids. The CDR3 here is CASSQVLALQETQFF. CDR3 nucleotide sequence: TGTGCCAGCAGCCAAGTGCTAGCGCTTCAAGAGACCCAGTTCTTC.

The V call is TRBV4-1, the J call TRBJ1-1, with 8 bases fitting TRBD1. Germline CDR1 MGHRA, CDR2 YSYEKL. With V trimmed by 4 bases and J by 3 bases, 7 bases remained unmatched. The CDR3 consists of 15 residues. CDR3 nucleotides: TGCGCCAGCAGCCTTTCACAGGGGGATGACACTGAAGCTTTCTTT. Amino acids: CASSLSQGDDTEAFF.

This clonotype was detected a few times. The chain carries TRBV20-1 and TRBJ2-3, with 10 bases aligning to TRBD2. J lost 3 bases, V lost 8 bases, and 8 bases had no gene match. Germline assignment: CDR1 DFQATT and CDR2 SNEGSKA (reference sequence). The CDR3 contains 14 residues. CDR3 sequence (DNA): TGCAGTCAGCGGGGGGGCATATGGACAGATACGCAGTATTTT. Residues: CSQRGGIWTDTQYF.

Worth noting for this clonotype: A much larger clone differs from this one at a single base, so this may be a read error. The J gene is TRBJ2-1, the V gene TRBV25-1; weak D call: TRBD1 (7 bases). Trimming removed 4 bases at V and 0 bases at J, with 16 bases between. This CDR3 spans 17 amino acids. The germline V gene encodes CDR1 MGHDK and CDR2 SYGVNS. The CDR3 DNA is TGTGCCAGCAGTGGAACAGGGGAGGTTTACTCCTACAATGAGCAGTTCTTC. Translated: CASSGTGEVYSYNEQFF.

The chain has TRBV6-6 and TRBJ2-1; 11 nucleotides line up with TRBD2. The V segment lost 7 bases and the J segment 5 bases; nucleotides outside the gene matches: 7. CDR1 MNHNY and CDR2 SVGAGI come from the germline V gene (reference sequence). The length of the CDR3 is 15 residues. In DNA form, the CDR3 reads TGTGCCAGCAAAGGGGGACTAGCGGCCCACAATGAGCAGTTCTTC. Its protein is CASKGGLAAHNEQFF.

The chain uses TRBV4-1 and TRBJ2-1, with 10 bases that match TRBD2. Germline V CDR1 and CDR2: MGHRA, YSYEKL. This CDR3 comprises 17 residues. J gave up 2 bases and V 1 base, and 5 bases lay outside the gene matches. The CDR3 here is CASSQGISGGAYNEQFF. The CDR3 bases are TGCGCCAGCAGCCAAGGTATAAGCGGGGGGGCCTACAATGAGCAGTTCTTC.

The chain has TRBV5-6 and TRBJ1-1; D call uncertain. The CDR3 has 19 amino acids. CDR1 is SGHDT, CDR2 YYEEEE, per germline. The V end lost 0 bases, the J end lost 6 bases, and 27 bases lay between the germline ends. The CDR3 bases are TGTGCCAGCAGCTTGGTGCCCCCGGGTCCTGAGAGGTCAGCCGCTGAAGCTTTCTTT. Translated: CASSLVPPGPERSAAEAFF.

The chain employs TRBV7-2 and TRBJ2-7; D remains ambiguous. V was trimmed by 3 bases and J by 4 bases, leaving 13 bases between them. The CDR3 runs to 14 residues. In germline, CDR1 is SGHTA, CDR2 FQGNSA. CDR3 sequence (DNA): TGTGCCAGCAGCTTCAGGCCAGATGCTTACGAGCAGTACTTC. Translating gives CASSFRPDAYEQYF.

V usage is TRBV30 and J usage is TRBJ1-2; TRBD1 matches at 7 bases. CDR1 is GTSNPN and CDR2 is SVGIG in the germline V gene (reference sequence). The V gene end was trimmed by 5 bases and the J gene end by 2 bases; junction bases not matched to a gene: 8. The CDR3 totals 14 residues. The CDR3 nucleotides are TGTGCCTGGGACCGGACAGGAATAAACTATGGCTACACCTTC. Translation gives CAWDRTGINYGYTF.

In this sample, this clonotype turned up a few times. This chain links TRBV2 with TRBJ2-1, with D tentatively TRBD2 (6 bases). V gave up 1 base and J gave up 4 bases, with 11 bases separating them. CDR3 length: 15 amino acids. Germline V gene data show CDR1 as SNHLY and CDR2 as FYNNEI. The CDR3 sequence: CASSEDGGSYNEQFF. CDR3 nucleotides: TGTGCCAGCAGTGAAGACGGGGGATCTTACAATGAGCAGTTCTTC. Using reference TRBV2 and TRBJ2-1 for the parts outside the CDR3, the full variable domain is EPEVTQTPSHQVTQMGQEVILRCVPISNHLYFYWYRQILGQKVEFLVSFYNNEISEKSEIFDDQFSVERPDGSNFTLKIRSTKLEDSAMYFCASSEDGGSYNEQFFGPGTRLTVL.

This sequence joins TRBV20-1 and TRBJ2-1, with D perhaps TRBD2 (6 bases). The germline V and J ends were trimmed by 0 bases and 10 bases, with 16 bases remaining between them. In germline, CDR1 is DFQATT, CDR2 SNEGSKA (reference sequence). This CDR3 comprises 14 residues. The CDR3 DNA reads TGCAGTGCTAGAGACGTGCGGGGAGGTTACGAGCAGTTCTTC. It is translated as CSARDVRGGYEQFF.

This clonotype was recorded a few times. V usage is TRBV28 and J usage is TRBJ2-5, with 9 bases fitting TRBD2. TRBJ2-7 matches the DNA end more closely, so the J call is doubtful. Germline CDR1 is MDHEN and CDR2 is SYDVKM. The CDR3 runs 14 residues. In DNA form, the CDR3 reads TGTGCCAGCAGTTTGGCTAGCGGGGCTGACGAGCAGTACTTC. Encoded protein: CASSLASGADEQYF.

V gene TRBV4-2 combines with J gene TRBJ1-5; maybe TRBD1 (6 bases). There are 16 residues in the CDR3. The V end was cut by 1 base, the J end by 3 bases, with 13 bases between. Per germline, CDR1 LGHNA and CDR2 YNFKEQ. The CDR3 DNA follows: TGTGCCAGCAGCCAAGGTCGGGGGGCAGACAATCAGCCCCAGCATTTT. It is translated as CASSQGRGADNQPQHF.

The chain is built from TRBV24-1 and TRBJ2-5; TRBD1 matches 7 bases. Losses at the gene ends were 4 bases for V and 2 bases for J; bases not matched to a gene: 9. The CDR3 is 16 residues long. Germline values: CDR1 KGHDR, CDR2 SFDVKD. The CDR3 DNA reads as TGTGCCACCAGTGAACCCTACCGGGACAGACAAGAGACCCAGTACTTC. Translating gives CATSEPYRDRQETQYF.

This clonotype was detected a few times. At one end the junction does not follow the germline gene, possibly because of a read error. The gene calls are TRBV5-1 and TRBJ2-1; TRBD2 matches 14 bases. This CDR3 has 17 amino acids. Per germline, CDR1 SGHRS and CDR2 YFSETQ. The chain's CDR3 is CASSLGGTSGGYNVQFF. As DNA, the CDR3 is TGCGCCAGCAGCTTAGGCGGGACTAGCGGGGGCTACAATGTGCAGTTCTTC.

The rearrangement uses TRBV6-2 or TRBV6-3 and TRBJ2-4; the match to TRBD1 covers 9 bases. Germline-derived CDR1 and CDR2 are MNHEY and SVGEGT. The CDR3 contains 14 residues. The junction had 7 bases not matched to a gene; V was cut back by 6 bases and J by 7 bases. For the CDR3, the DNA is TGTGCCAGCAGACGCACAGGGGGCTCGAACATTCAGTACTTC. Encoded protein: CASRRTGGSNIQYF.